The clone carrying this TCR beta chain was observed a handful of times. These data originate in a study of CD8 T cells in ankylosing spondylitis. J gave up 5 bases and V 5 bases, and 9 bases lay outside the gene matches. Germline CDR1 SGDLS, CDR2 YYNGEE. This CDR3 contains 15 residues. TCR beta libraries were made by quantitative 5'-RACE with molecular barcodes. TCRdb redid the calling of the 5' RACE reads with MiXCR, one entry per CDR3 protein. The sample yields about 200,000 distinct CDR3 sequences, around 13% seen once. Sequencing used blood, either unsorted or a sorted T cell fraction (not recorded which). The rearrangement joins TRBV9 to TRBJ2-3, with 9 nucleotides matching TRBD2. This receptor was obtained from a male donor with ankylosing spondylitis or in good health (not recorded which). The CDR3 sequence: CASSKLAGEKDTQYF. CDR3 DNA: TGTGCCAGCAGTAAGTTAGCGGGGGAAAAAGATACGCAGTATTTT.